The clone carrying this T cell receptor beta chain was detected many times. CDR1 is DFQATT and CDR2 is SNEGSKA in the germline V gene (reference sequence). The CDR3 runs 15 residues. J was trimmed by 0 bases and V by 8 bases; bases with no gene match: 4. This sample is drawn from a study of blood T cells in healthy people across ages. The use of a sample-barcoded 5' primer and a J-beta primer mix characterized a second PCR of roughly 6 to 11 cycles. TCRdb reanalysed the 5' RACE reads using MiXCR and keeps one entry per CDR3 protein. The data show around 870,000 distinct CDR3 sequences, with more than 25% seen just once and 17% held by the top ten.

Sequencing input: blood. The sequence derives from a woman at least 80 years old in good health. The J gene is TRBJ2-3, the V gene TRBV20-1, with TRBD2 matching over 14 bases. CDR3 sequence reads: CSWTSGGTSTDTQYF. DNA for the CDR3: TGCAGTTGGACTAGCGGGGGGACTAGCACAGATACGCAGTATTTT.